This TCR beta chain is drawn from a study of blood T cell repertoires in COVID-19. Across the whole study: Samples came from the United States, Italy and Spain, spanning acute and convalescent COVID-19. In each case, the material was cDNA or gDNA derived from T cells, B-cell-depleted T cells, or PBMCs.

Original handling: How many nucleated cells were present was estimated from reference gene primer amplification. Some clones are missing from TCRdb's copy, which holds only in-frame ones; the method was immunoSEQ multiplex PCR. V and J calls and clone size are as listed in that table; D and trimming were resolved from the DNA. The sample has hundreds of thousands of clones, more than 75% seen once; the top ten hold approximately 0.89%. The sequenced sample was peripheral blood. The sequence derives from a man between 40 and 49 years old with acute or convalescent COVID-19.

The CDR3 bases are TGTGCCAGCAGCTTAGTGAGGCCCAGGCAGGGAAGGACTGAAGCTTTCTTT. Translating gives CASSLVRPRQGRTEAFF. The chain links TRBV11-2 to TRBJ1-1; D may be TRBD1 (5 bases). Deletions cut 1 base from V and 5 bases from J, with 20 bases between. Germline-derived CDR1 and CDR2 are SGHAT and FQNNGV. This CDR3 comprises 17 residues.